This T cell receptor (beta chain) was recovered during a study of T cell changes during pregnancy in multiple sclerosis. The V segment lost 0 bases and the J segment 3 bases; nucleotides outside the gene matches: 17. The CDR3 is 19 amino acids. CDR1 is SGHRS and CDR2 is YFSETQ in the germline V gene. The assay was immunoSEQ multiplex PCR, and TCRdb's table has in-frame clones only and misses some. Of roughly 17,000 clones listed, approximately 91% are singletons. This rearrangement joins TRBV5-1 to TRBJ1-1, with TRBD1 identical over 7 bases. The sequence was obtained from a female donor in good health, enrolled as a control in a pregnancy study. Material: CD8+ T cells from peripheral blood mononuclear cells, obtained after pregnancy. CDR3 sequence reads: CASSLDSFVTGRFDTEAFF. CDR3 sequence (DNA): TGCGCCAGCAGCTTGGATTCGTTTGTGACAGGGAGGTTCGACACTGAAGCTTTCTTT.